Below are 3 T cell receptor beta chains sequenced from a single sample in a study of neurological immune-mediated disorders. TCRdb called the 5' RACE reads again in MiXCR, with one record for every CDR3 protein. Of tens of thousands of distinct CDR3 sequences listed, 2% to 2.5% are singletons. The specimen sequenced was PBMCs. These receptor sequences come from a man aged 50 or older with multiple sclerosis.

The chain employs TRBV4-3 and TRBJ1-5; D remains ambiguous. The germline gives CDR1 LGHNA, CDR2 YSLEER. V lost 2 bases to trimming and J lost 2 bases, with 10 bases between them. CDR3 length equals 15 residues. This CDR3 is CASSQYKGGNQPQHF. As DNA, the CDR3 is TGCGCCAGCAGCCAATATAAGGGCGGCAATCAGCCCCAGCATTTT.

This clonotype was seen ten or more times. The chain couples TRBV15 to TRBJ1-2; D may be TRBD1 (6 bases). V lost 4 bases and J lost 3, with 15 bases in between. This CDR3 spans 15 amino acids. From germline, CDR1 is LNHNV and CDR2 YYDKDF (reference sequence). The CDR3 coding sequence is TGTGCCACCAGCATTGGAGAGGGGGGTTACTATGGCTACACCTTC. It codes for CATSIGEGGYYGYTF.

This clonotype was picked up many times. The J gene is TRBJ1-1, the V gene TRBV12-3 or TRBV12-4, with 7 bases that match TRBD1. The ends lost 4 bases at V and 10 bases at J; junction bases unmatched: 15. CDR3 length: 15 amino acids. CDR3 region: CASSSRTGTFPVAFF. CDR3 nucleotide sequence: TGTGCCAGCAGTTCAAGGACAGGAACGTTCCCCGTAGCTTTCTTT.